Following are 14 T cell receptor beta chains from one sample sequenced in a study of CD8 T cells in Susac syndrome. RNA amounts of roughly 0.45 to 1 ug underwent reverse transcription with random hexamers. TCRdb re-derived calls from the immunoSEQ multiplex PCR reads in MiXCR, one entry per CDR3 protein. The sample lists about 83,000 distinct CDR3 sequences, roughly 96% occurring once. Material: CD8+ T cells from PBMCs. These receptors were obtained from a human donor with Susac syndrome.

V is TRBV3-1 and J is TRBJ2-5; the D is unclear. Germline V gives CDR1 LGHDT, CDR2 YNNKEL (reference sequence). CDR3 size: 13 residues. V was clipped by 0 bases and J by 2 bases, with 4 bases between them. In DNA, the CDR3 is TGTGCCAGCAGCCAAGACAGTCAAGAGACCCAGTACTTC. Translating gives CASSQDSQETQYF.

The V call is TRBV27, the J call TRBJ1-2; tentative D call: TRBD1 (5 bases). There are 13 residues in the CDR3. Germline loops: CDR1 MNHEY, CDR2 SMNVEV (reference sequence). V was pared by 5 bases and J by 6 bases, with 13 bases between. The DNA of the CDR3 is TGTGCCAGCAGTGCCGCGGAAGGGGATGGCTACACCTTC. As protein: CASSAAEGDGYTF.

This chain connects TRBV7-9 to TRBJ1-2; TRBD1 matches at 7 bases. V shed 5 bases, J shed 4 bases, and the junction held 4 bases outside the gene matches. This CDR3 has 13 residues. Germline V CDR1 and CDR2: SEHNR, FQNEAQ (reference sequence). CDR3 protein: CASSPGQPYGYTF. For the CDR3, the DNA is TGTGCCAGCAGCCCGGGACAGCCCTATGGCTACACCTTC. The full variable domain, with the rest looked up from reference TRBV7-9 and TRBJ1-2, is DTGVSQNPRHKITKRGQNVTFRCDPISEHNRLYWYRQTLGQGPEFLTYFQNEAQLEKSRLLSDRFSAERPKGSFSTLEIQRTEQGDSAMYLCASSPGQPYGYTFGSGTRLTVV.

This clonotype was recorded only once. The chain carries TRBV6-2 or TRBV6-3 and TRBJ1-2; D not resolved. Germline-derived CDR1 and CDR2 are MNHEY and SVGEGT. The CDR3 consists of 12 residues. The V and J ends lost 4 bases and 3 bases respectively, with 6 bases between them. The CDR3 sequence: CASSWAHYGYTF. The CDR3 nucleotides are TGTGCCAGCAGTTGGGCTCACTATGGCTACACCTTC.

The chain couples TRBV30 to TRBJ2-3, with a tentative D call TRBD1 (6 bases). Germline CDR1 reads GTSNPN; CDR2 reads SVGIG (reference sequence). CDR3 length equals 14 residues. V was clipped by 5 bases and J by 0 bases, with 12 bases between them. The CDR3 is CAWLQGSSTDTQYF. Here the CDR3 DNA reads TGTGCCTGGCTACAGGGCTCTAGCACAGATACGCAGTATTTT.

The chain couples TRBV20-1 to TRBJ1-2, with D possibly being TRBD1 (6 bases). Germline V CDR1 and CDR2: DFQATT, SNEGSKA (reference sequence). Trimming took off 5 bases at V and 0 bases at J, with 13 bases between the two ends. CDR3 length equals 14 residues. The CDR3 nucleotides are TGCAGTGCTCCCTCCCAGGGGCCTAACTATGGCTACACCTTC. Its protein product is CSAPSQGPNYGYTF.

Here the CDR3 reads CASSLVVGETQYF. In DNA, the CDR3 is TGCGCCAGCTCCCTAGTTGTTGGGGAGACCCAGTACTTC. J is TRBJ2-5 and V is TRBV4-3; no firm D call. The V end lost 8 bases, the J end lost 5 bases, and 15 bases lay between the germline ends. Germline V lookup: CDR1 LGHNA, CDR2 YSLEER. The CDR3 has 13 residues.

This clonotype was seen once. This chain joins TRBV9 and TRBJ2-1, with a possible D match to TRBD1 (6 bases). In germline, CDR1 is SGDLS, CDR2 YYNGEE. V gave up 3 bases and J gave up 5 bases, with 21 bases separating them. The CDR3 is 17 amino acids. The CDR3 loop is CASSDALQGWDNNEQFF. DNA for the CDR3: TGTGCCAGCAGCGATGCCTTACAGGGATGGGACAACAATGAGCAGTTCTTC.

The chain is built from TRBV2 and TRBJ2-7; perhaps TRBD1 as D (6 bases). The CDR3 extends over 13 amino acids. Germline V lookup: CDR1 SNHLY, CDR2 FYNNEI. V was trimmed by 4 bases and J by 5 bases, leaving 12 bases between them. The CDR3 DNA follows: TGTGCCAGCAGTGCAGGGGTATTCGACGAGCAGTACGTC. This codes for CASSAGVFDEQYV.

The CDR3 region is CASSAPRGRQETQYF. CDR3 bases: TGTGCCAGCAGCGCTCCTCGGGGACGGCAAGAGACCCAGTACTTC. This sequence joins TRBV9 and TRBJ2-5; TRBD1 or TRBD2 may be the D gene (5 bases each). Looked up from germline, CDR1 is SGDLS and CDR2 is YYNGEE. Deletions cut 3 bases from V and 2 bases from J, with 14 bases between. The length of the CDR3 is 15 residues.

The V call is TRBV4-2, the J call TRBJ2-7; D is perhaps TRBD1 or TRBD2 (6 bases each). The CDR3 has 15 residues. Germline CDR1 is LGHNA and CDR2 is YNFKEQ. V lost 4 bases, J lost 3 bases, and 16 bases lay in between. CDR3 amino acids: CASSPSLGGNYEQYF. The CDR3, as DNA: TGTGCCAGCAGCCCCTCGTTGGGGGGCAACTACGAGCAGTACTTC.

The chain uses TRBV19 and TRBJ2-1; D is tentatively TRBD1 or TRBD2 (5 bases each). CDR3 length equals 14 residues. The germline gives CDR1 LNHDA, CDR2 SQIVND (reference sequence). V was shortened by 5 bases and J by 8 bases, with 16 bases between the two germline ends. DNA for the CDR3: TGTGCCAGTAGTCACACCGGGACCCTAGATGAGCAGTTCTTC. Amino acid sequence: CASSHTGTLDEQFF.

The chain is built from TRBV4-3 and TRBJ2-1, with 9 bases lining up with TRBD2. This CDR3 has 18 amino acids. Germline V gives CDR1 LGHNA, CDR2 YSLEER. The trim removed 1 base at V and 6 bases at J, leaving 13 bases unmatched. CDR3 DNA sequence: TGCGCCAGCAGCCAAGCCACGGGCGCGGGAGGGCCCGGCAATGAGCAGTTCTTC. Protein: CASSQATGAGGPGNEQFF.

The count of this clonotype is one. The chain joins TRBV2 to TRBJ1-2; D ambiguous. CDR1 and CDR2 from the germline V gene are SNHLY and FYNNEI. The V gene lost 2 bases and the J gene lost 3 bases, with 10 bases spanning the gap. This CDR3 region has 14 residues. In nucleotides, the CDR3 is TGTGCCAGCAGTGAACTGGGAGACCACTATGGCTACACCTTC. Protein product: CASSELGDHYGYTF.